The 29 T cell receptor beta chains below were found in one sample sequenced in a study of T cell responses to AZD1222 COVID-19 vaccine. Libraries were prepared by immunoSEQ multiplex PCR; TCRdb keeps only in-frame clonotypes and omits some of them. The sample has about 110,000 clones; approximately 94% are singletons. The sample here was peripheral blood, taken 28 days after the second AZD1222 dose. These receptor sequences come from an adult who received the AZD1222 COVID-19 vaccine.

Only a few counts were recorded for this clone. The chain carries TRBV7-4 and TRBJ2-7; no reliable D call. CDR1 and CDR2 (germline): SGHVT, SQSDAQ. V shed 5 bases and J shed 4 bases, with 6 bases lying between them. The CDR3 has 11 amino acids. The CDR3 DNA reads TGTGCCAGCAGCCCTTATTACGAGCAGTACTTC. It encodes CASSPYYEQYF. Together with reference TRBV7-4 and TRBJ2-7, the CDR3 gives the full variable domain: GAGVSQSPRYKVAKRGRDVALRCDSISGHVTLYWYRQTLGQGSEVLTYSQSDAQRDKSGRPSGRFSAERPERSVSTLKIQRTEQGDSAVYLCASSPYYEQYFGPGTRLTVT.

This clone came up once. The V and J genes are TRBV3-1 (or the pseudogene TRBV3-2) and TRBJ1-5; D ambiguous. Trimming removed 0 bases from V and 6 bases from J, with 12 bases in between. CDR1 is LGHDT and CDR2 is YNNKEL in the germline V gene (reference sequence). The CDR3 contains 15 residues. The CDR3 coding sequence is TGTGCCAGCAGCCAAGATCTTCTGACGGGTCAGCCCCAGCATTTT. Its protein product is CASSQDLLTGQPQHF.

The sample holds a few counts of this clone. The J gene is TRBJ2-7, the V gene TRBV7-2; 7 bases are a match to TRBD1. V trimming: 6 bases; J trimming: 5 bases; junction bases outside the gene matches: 7. CDR1 and CDR2 from the germline V gene are SGHTA and FQGNSA. The CDR3 totals 13 residues. The CDR3 bases are TGTGCCAGCAGGCTCCAGGGGGTGAACGAGCAGTACTTC. Protein: CASRLQGVNEQYF.

The rearrangement links TRBV3-1 (or the pseudogene TRBV3-2) to TRBJ2-3; 7 bases fit TRBD1. Trimming at V came to 4 bases and at J to 1 base, leaving 5 bases not matched to a gene. Looked up from germline, CDR1 is LGHDT and CDR2 is YNNKEL (reference sequence). This CDR3 is built from 15 residues. CDR3 protein: CASSPRDRGTDTQYF. CDR3 DNA sequence: TGTGCCAGCAGCCCCCGCGACAGGGGCACAGATACGCAGTATTTT.

This clone was seen a single time. The chain employs TRBV6-5 and TRBJ1-2; a possible D gene is TRBD1 (5 bases). CDR1 MNHEY and CDR2 SVGAGI come from the germline V gene. The V end was cut by 5 bases, the J end by 8 bases, with 15 bases between. The CDR3 extends over 13 amino acids. The CDR3 nucleotides are TGTGCCAGCAGTACCCAGGGAGATCGAGGCTACACCTTC. It is translated as CASSTQGDRGYTF.

The CDR3 here is CASRGGSFSYEQYF. CDR3 coding DNA: TGTGCCAGCAGGGGGGGTAGCTTCTCCTACGAGCAGTACTTC. The chain combines TRBV2 with TRBJ2-7, with D tentatively TRBD2 (6 bases). Germline loops: CDR1 SNHLY, CDR2 FYNNEI. V gave up 6 bases and J gave up 0 bases, with 12 bases separating them. This CDR3 is 14 amino acids long. Combining the CDR3 with reference TRBV2 and TRBJ2-7 gives the whole variable domain EPEVTQTPSHQVTQMGQEVILRCVPISNHLYFYWYRQILGQKVEFLVSFYNNEISEKSEIFDDQFSVERPDGSNFTLKIRSTKLEDSAMYFCASRGGSFSYEQYFGPGTRLTVT.

This chain joins TRBV3-1 (or the pseudogene TRBV3-2) and TRBJ1-5, with D unresolved. Per the germline V gene, CDR1 is LGHDT and CDR2 is YNNKEL (reference sequence). The CDR3 extends over 13 amino acids. The V end lost 4 bases, the J end lost 6 bases, and 10 bases lay between the germline ends. CDR3 sequence reads: CASSLTRSQPQHF. The CDR3 coding sequence is TGTGCCAGCAGCCTAACCAGGAGTCAGCCCCAGCATTTT.

Here the CDR3 reads CASVDRDSQPQHF. CDR3 coding DNA: TGCGCCAGCGTGGACAGGGATTCACAGCCCCAGCATTTT. V and J are TRBV10-2 and TRBJ1-5, with TRBD1 matching 8 bases. This CDR3 comprises 13 residues. The J segment lost 7 bases and the V segment lost 8 bases, leaving 7 bases of the junction unmatched. Germline lookup yields CDR1 WSHSY and CDR2 SAAADI.

The chain uses TRBV6-4 and TRBJ1-1; D is uncertain. V dropped 4 bases and J dropped 1 base, with 7 bases sitting between them. Germline-derived CDR1 and CDR2 are MRHNA and SNTAGT. CDR3 length: 13 residues. CDR3 coding DNA: TGTGCCAGCAGTGTCCAGACGAACACTGAAGCTTTCTTT. This translates into CASSVQTNTEAFF.

The CDR3 nucleotides are TGTGCCATCAGTGGGACAGGGTCAGCTTTCTTT. This codes for CAISGTGSAFF. The rearrangement joins TRBV10-3 to TRBJ1-1; 8 bases line up with TRBD1. After removal of 4 bases from V and 10 bases from J, the junction contained 2 bases not matched to a gene. The CDR3 consists of 11 residues. Germline V lookup: CDR1 ENHRY, CDR2 SYGVKD.

This clone was seen a single time. This sequence joins TRBV4-1 and TRBJ1-2; tentatively, D is TRBD1 (5 bases). The CDR3 loop spans 15 amino acids. Between the trimmed V and J ends, which lost 4 bases and 8 bases, there was a span of 20 bases. CDR1 and CDR2 from the germline V gene are MGHRA and YSYEKL. CDR3 sequence: CASSPLATDRRGYTF. The CDR3, as DNA: TGCGCCAGCAGCCCCCTTGCGACAGACCGGCGGGGCTACACCTTC.

This chain connects TRBV4-1 to TRBJ1-1; D may be TRBD1 (5 bases). The CDR3 totals 13 residues. Germline V gene lookup returns CDR1 MGHRA and CDR2 YSYEKL. The germline V and J ends were trimmed by 5 bases and 7 bases, with 14 bases remaining between them. The CDR3 DNA reads TGCGCCAGCAGCACAGGTAGGGCGTATGAAGCTTTCTTT. It codes for CASSTGRAYEAFF.

V and J are TRBV5-1 and TRBJ1-2; D is possibly TRBD1 (5 bases). The V end lost 0 bases, the J end lost 0 bases, and 18 bases lay between the germline ends. The CDR3 is 18 amino acids. Germline V CDR1 and CDR2: SGHRS, YFSETQ. As DNA, the CDR3 is TGCGCCAGCAGCTTGGCTTGGAATAGACAGACCTCTAACTATGGCTACACCTTC. Its protein is CASSLAWNRQTSNYGYTF. Using reference TRBV5-1 and TRBJ1-2 for the parts outside the CDR3, the full variable domain is KAGVTQTPRYLIKTRGQQVTLSCSPISGHRSVSWYQQTPGQGLQFLFEYFSETQRNKGNFPGRFSGRQFSNSRSEMNVSTLELGDSALYLCASSLAWNRQTSNYGYTFGSGTRLTVV.

The chain recombines TRBV4-1 with TRBJ1-5, with D perhaps matching TRBD1 (6 bases). Per the germline V gene, CDR1 is MGHRA and CDR2 is YSYEKL. The CDR3 loop spans 12 amino acids. V lost 6 bases, J lost 4 bases, and 7 bases lay in between. CDR3 sequence reads: CASSTGNQPQHF. The CDR3 DNA is TGCGCCAGCAGTACAGGGAATCAGCCCCAGCATTTT.

The chain employs TRBV3-1 (or the pseudogene TRBV3-2) and TRBJ2-7; D unclear. The CDR3 is 14 amino acids. The germline CDR1 and CDR2 sequences are LGHDT and YNNKEL (reference sequence). With 3 bases removed from V and 2 bases from J, the gap between germline ends came to 11 bases. CDR3 sequence (DNA): TGTGCCAGCAGCCACAGGCAGGAAACCTACGAGCAGTACTTC. This gives the protein CASSHRQETYEQYF.

The chain combines TRBV6-5 with TRBJ1-4; D unresolved. Trimming shortened V by 6 bases and J by 4 bases, and 12 bases separated the two germline ends. Germline V lookup: CDR1 MNHEY, CDR2 SVGAGI. The CDR3 is 14 amino acids. CDR3 sequence reads: CASRGSFGNEKLFF. CDR3 nucleotide sequence: TGTGCCAGCAGGGGGTCTTTTGGTAATGAAAAACTGTTTTTT.

The V call is TRBV20-1, the J call TRBJ1-5, with D unclear. Trimming removed 3 bases from V and 4 bases from J, with 7 bases in between. Germline CDR1 DFQATT, CDR2 SNEGSKA (reference sequence). There are 12 residues in the CDR3. This CDR3 reads CSASRQNQPQHF. The CDR3 DNA sequence: TGCAGTGCTAGTAGGCAGAATCAGCCCCAGCATTTT.

The V gene is TRBV6-5, the J gene TRBJ1-5; 7 bases fit TRBD1. The J segment lost 4 bases and the V segment lost 4 bases, leaving 4 bases of the junction unmatched. Germline loops: CDR1 MNHEY, CDR2 SVGAGI. This CDR3 spans 14 amino acids. In DNA form, the CDR3 reads TGTGCCAGCAGTTTGGGACAGTTTAATCAGCCCCAGCATTTT. Translation gives CASSLGQFNQPQHF.

The chain links TRBV7-9 to TRBJ2-7; D may be TRBD2 (5 bases). The V gene lost 4 bases and the J gene lost 5 bases, with 15 bases spanning the gap. This CDR3 has 14 residues. The germline V gene has CDR1 SEHNR and CDR2 FQNEAQ (reference sequence). The CDR3 sequence: CASSSTGEHNEQYF. CDR3 DNA sequence: TGTGCCAGCAGCTCGACCGGGGAACACAACGAGCAGTACTTC.

J is TRBJ1-1 and V is TRBV5-4; TRBD1 matches 9 bases. The CDR3 extends over 14 amino acids. Trimming cost V 0 bases and J 6 bases; bases outside gene matches: 3. Germline values: CDR1 SGHNT, CDR2 YYREEE (reference sequence). For the CDR3, the DNA is TGTGCCAGCAGCTTGGACAGGGGGCAATCTGAAGCTTTCTTT. Translated, it gives CASSLDRGQSEAFF.

The V and J genes are TRBV12-3 or TRBV12-4 and TRBJ1-1; D uncertain. V was shortened by 5 bases and J by 5 bases, with 6 bases between the two germline ends. The CDR3 loop spans 11 amino acids. In DNA form, the CDR3 reads TGTGCCAGCAGTGTCCATACTGAAGCTTTCTTT. Protein product: CASSVHTEAFF.

The chain has TRBV5-1 and TRBJ2-2, with D perhaps matching TRBD2 (7 bases). CDR3 length equals 16 residues. V was trimmed by 4 bases and J by 0 bases, leaving 13 bases between them. Germline CDR1 SGHRS, CDR2 YFSETQ. The DNA of the CDR3 is TGCGCCAGCAGCCGAGCGGGACAACCGAACACCGGGGAGCTGTTTTTT. It is translated as CASSRAGQPNTGELFF.

This chain uses TRBV27 with TRBJ1-1, with TRBD1 matching 8 bases. The germline CDR1 and CDR2 sequences are MNHEY and SMNVEV (reference sequence). The length of the CDR3 is 15 residues. The J segment lost 0 bases and the V segment lost 10 bases, leaving 10 bases of the junction unmatched. CDR3 loop: CAIRRAGGMNTEAFF. The CDR3 DNA sequence: TGTGCCATCAGAAGGGCAGGGGGCATGAACACTGAAGCTTTCTTT.

The chain has TRBV6-5 and TRBJ2-2; 8 bases are a match to TRBD1. The CDR3 is made up of 14 amino acids. The V gene end was trimmed by 6 bases and the J gene end by 3 bases; junction bases not matched to a gene: 3. Germline CDR1 reads MNHEY; CDR2 reads SVGAGI. The CDR3 sequence: CASSWTGHTGELFF. The CDR3 nucleotides read TGTGCCAGCAGCTGGACAGGGCACACCGGGGAGCTGTTTTTT.

The rearrangement joins TRBV27 to TRBJ2-1, with TRBD2 matching 13 bases. V trimming: 4 bases; J trimming: 16 bases; junction bases outside the gene matches: 13. This CDR3 is built from 15 residues. CDR1 and CDR2 from the germline V gene are MNHEY and SMNVEV (reference sequence). DNA for the CDR3: TGTGCCAGCAGTTGGACTAGCGGGAGCGGTCAGGGGCGATTCTTC. It codes for CASSWTSGSGQGRFF.

This clone came up once. The chain employs TRBV27 and TRBJ1-5; no reliable D call. The CDR3 covers 14 residues. Germline V lookup: CDR1 MNHEY, CDR2 SMNVEV (reference sequence). The V end lost 3 bases, the J end lost 2 bases, and 8 bases lay between the germline ends. CDR3 amino acids: CASSFERGNQPQHF. CDR3 DNA sequence: TGTGCCAGCAGTTTTGAAAGGGGCAATCAGCCCCAGCATTTT.

The chain combines TRBV19 with TRBJ1-5; tentatively, D is TRBD1 (5 bases). The V gene's germline CDR1 is LNHDA and CDR2 SQIVND (reference sequence). V lost 7 bases to trimming and J lost 7 bases, with 14 bases between them. This CDR3 contains 13 residues. The CDR3 loop is CASNSGGEQPQHF. In DNA, the CDR3 is TGTGCCAGTAACTCGGGGGGAGAACAGCCCCAGCATTTT.

The V call is TRBV7-2, the J call TRBJ1-2; D is possibly TRBD1 (6 bases). V was clipped by 1 base and J by 7 bases, with 19 bases between them. From germline, CDR1 is SGHTA and CDR2 FQGNSA. The length of the CDR3 is 16 residues. CDR3 nucleotides: TGTGCCAGCAGCTTAGGGTTAAGAACAGGGCTGGGTGGCTACACCTTC. Protein product: CASSLGLRTGLGGYTF.

The gene calls are TRBV5-8 and TRBJ1-5, with D tentatively TRBD1 (6 bases). The ends were cut back, 4 bases at V and 4 bases at J, with 18 bases in the middle. Germline assignment: CDR1 SGHTS and CDR2 YDEGEE. The CDR3 is made up of 16 amino acids. Here the CDR3 reads CASSKYRGNGNQPQHF. CDR3 in DNA: TGTGCCAGCAGCAAGTATAGGGGGAACGGGAATCAGCCCCAGCATTTT.